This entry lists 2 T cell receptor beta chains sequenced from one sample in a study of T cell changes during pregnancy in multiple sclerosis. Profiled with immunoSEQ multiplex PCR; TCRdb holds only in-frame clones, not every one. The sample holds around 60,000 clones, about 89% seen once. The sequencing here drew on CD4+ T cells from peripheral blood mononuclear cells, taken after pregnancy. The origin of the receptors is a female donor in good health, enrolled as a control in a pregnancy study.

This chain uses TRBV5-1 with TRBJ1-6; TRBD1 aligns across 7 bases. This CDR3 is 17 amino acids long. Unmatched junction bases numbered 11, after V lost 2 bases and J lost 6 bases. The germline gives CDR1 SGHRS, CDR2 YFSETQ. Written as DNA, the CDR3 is TGCGCCAGCAGCTTTAGTTTCGGGACAGACACTAATTCACCCCTCCACTTT. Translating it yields CASSFSFGTDTNSPLHF.

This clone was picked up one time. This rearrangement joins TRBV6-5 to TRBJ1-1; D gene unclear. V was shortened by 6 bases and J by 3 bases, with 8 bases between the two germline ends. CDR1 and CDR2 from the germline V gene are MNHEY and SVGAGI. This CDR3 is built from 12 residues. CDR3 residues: CASRDSDTEAFF. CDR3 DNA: TGTGCCAGCAGGGACTCCGACACTGAAGCTTTCTTT.